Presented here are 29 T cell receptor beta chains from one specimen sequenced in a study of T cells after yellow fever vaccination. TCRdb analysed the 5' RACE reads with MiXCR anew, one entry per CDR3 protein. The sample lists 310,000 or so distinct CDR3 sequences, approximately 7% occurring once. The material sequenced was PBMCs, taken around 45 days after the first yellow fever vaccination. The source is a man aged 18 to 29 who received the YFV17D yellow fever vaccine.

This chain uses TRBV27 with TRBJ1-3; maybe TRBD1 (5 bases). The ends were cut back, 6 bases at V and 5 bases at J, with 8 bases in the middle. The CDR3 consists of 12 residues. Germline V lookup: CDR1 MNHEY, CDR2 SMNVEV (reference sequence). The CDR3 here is CASRGHRNTIYF. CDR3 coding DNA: TGTGCCAGCAGAGGACACAGAAACACCATATATTTT.

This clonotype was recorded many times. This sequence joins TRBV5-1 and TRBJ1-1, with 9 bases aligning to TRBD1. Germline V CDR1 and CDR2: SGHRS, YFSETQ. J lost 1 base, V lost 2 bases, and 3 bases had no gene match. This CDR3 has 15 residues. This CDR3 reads CASSLGQGTNTEAFF. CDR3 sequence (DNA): TGCGCCAGCAGCTTAGGACAGGGGACGAACACTGAAGCTTTCTTT.

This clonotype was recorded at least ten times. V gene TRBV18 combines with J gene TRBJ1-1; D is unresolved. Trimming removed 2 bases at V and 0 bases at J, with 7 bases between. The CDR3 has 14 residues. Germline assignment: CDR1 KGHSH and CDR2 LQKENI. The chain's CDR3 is CASSPLPVNTEAFF. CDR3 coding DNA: TGTGCCAGCTCACCATTGCCGGTGAACACTGAAGCTTTCTTT.

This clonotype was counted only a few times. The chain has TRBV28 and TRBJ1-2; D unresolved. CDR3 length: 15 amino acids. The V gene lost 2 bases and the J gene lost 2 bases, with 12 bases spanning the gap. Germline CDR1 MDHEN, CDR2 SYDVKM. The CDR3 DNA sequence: TGTGCCAGCAGTTTAAGGGCAGCCACGAACTATGGCTACACCTTC. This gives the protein CASSLRAATNYGYTF.

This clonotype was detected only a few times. DNA for the CDR3: TGTGCCAGCAGAGACGACAGGGTCCATGGCTACACCTTC. Amino acid sequence: CASRDDRVHGYTF. The chain carries TRBV12-3 or TRBV12-4 and TRBJ1-2, with TRBD1 matching 7 bases. V lost 6 bases and J lost 6; bases outside the gene matches: 7. The CDR3 has 13 amino acids.

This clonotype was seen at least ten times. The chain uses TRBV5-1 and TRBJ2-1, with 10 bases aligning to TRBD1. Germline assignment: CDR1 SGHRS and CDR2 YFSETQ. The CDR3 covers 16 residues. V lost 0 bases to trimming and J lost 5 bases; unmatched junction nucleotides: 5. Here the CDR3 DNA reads TGCGCCAGCAGCTTGGCGACAGGGGGCTTAAACAATGAGCAGTTCTTC. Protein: CASSLATGGLNNEQFF.

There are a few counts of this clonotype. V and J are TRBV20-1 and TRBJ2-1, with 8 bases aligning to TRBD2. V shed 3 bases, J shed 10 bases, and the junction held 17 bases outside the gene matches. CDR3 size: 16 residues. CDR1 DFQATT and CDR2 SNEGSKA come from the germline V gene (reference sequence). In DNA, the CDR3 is TGCAGTGCTAGTCTTATTGCGGGGGGCTCAAAATTCGAGCAGTTCTTC. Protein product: CSASLIAGGSKFEQFF.

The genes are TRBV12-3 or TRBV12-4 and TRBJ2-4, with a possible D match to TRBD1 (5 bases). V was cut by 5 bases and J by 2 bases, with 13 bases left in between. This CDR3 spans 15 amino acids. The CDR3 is CASSPQGSPKNIQYF. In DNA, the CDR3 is TGTGCCAGCAGTCCCCAGGGCTCGCCCAAAAACATTCAGTACTTC.

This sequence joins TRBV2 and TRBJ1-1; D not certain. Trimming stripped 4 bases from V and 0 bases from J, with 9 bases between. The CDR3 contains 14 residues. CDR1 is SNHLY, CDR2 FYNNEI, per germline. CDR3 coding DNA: TGTGCCAGCAGTGTTCCCGTGATGAACACTGAAGCTTTCTTT. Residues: CASSVPVMNTEAFF.

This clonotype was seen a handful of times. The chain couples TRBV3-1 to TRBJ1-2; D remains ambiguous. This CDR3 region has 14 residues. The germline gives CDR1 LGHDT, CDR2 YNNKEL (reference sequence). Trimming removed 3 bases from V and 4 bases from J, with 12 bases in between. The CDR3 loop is CASSHREVSYGYTF. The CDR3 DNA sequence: TGTGCCAGCAGCCATCGGGAGGTGTCCTATGGCTACACCTTC. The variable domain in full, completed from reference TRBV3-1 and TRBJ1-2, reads DTAVSQTPKYLVTQMGNDKSIKCEQNLGHDTMYWYKQDSKKFLKIMFSYNNKELIINETVPNRFSPKSPDKAHLNLHINSLELGDSAVYFCASSHREVSYGYTFGSGTRLTVV.

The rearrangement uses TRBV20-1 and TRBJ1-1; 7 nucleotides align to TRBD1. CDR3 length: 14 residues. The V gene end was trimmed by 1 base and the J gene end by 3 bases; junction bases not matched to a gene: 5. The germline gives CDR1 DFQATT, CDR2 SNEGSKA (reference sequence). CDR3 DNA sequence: TGCAGTGCTAGAGGTGCAGGGGGGTACACTGAAGCTTTCTTT. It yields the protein CSARGAGGYTEAFF.

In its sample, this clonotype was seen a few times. In DNA, the CDR3 is TGTGCCAGCAGTTACTCGAATATGGACAGCTACAATGAGCAGTTCTTC. Translated, it gives CASSYSNMDSYNEQFF. This chain uses TRBV6-5 with TRBJ2-1; weak D call: TRBD1 (6 bases). This CDR3 has 16 amino acids. The germline V gene has CDR1 MNHEY and CDR2 SVGAGI. The V gene lost 0 bases and the J gene lost 3 bases, with 12 bases spanning the gap.

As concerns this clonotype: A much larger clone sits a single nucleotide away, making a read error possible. The CDR3 spells CASSSTGGWDTQYF. CDR3 DNA sequence: TGTGCCAGCAGCTCGACAGGGGGATGGGATACGCAGTATTTT. V gene TRBV9 combines with J gene TRBJ2-3; the match to TRBD1 covers 9 bases. The CDR3 has 14 residues. Trimming took 4 bases from V and 6 from J; bases not matched to a gene: 6. Germline V gives CDR1 SGDLS, CDR2 YYNGEE.

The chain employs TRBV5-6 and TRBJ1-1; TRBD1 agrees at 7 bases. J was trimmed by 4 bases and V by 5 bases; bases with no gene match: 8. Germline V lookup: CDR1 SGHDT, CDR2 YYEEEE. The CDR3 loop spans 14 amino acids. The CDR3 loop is CASRHRGGGTEAFF. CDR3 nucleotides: TGTGCCAGCAGGCACAGGGGTGGTGGCACTGAAGCTTTCTTT.

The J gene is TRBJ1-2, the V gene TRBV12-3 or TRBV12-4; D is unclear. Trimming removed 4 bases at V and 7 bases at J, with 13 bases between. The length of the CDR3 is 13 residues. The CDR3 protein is CASSYRVAGGYTF. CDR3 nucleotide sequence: TGTGCCAGCAGTTATCGGGTCGCTGGTGGCTACACCTTC.

The CDR3: CASSSTSLVEGGETQYF. CDR3 DNA: TGTGCCAGCAGTTCCACCAGTCTGGTCGAGGGCGGTGAGACCCAGTACTTC. This chain links TRBV12-3 or TRBV12-4 with TRBJ2-5; D may be TRBD2 (5 bases). V was clipped by 4 bases and J by 5 bases, with 23 bases between them. This CDR3 has 17 residues.

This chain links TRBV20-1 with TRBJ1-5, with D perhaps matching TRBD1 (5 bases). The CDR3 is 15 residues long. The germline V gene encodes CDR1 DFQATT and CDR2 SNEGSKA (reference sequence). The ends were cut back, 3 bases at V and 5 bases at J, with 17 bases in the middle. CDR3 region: CSARSHQGVDQPQHF. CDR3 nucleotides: TGCAGTGCTAGGTCTCACCAGGGCGTAGATCAGCCCCAGCATTTT.

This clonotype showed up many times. In nucleotides, the CDR3 is TGTGCCAGCAGCACACGGAGTGCAGGGAGTTCACCCCTCCACTTT. Amino acid sequence: CASSTRSAGSSPLHF. The J gene is TRBJ1-6, the V gene TRBV13, with D possibly TRBD1 on 5 matching bases. Trimming pared 5 bases from V and 9 bases from J, leaving 17 bases between. Germline CDR1 and CDR2: PRHDT and FYEKMQ (reference sequence). CDR3 length: 15 amino acids.

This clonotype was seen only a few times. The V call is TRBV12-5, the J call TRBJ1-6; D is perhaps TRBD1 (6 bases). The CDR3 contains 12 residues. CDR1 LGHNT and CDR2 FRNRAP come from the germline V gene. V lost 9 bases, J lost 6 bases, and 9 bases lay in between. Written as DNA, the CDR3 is TGTGCTAGCGGACAGAGTAATTCACCCCTCCACTTT. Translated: CASGQSNSPLHF.

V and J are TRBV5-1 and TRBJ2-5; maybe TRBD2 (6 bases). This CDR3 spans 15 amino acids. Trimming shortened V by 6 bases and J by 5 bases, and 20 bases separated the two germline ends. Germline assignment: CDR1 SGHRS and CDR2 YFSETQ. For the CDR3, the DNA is TGCGCCAGCATCGGAGGGCGACTCATCGGGGAGACCCAGTACTTC. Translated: CASIGGRLIGETQYF.

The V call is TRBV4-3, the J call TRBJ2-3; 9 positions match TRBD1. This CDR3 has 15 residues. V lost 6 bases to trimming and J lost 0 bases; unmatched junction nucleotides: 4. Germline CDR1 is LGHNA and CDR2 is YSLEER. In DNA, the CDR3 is TGCGCCAGCAGATCCGGGACAGGGAGCACAGATACGCAGTATTTT. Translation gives CASRSGTGSTDTQYF.

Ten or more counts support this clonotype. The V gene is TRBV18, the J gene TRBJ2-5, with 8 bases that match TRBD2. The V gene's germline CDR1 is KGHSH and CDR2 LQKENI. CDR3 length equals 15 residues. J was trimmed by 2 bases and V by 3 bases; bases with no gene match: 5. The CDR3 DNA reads TGTGCCAGCTCACCTAATAGCGGGGTACAAGAGACCCAGTACTTC. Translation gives CASSPNSGVQETQYF.

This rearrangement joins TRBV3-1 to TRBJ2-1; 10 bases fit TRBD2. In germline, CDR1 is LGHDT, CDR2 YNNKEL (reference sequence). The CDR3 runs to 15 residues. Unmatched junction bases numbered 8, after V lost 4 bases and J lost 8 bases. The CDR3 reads CASSLSSGGFDEQFF. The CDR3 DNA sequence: TGTGCCAGCAGCCTCAGTAGCGGGGGGTTCGATGAGCAGTTCTTC.

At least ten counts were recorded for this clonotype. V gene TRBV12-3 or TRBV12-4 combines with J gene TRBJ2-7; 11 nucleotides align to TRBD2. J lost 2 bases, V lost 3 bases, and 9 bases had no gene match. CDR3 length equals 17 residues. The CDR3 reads CASSFRLAGGSPYEQYF. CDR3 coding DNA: TGTGCCAGCAGTTTTAGGCTAGCGGGGGGTTCGCCCTACGAGCAGTACTTC.

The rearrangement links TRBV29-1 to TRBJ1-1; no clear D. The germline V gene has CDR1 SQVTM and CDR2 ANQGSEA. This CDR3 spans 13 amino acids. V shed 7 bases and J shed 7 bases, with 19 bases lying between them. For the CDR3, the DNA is TGCAGCGCCTATAAACTGCTGTCTATTGAAGCTTTCTTT. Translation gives CSAYKLLSIEAFF.

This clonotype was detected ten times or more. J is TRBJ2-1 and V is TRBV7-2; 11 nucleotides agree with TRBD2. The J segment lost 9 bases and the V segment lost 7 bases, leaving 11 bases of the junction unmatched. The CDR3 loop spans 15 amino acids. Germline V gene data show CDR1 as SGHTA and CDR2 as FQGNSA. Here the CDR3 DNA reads TGTGCCAGCATCTTGGGGCTAGCGGGGGGTCCTGAGCAGTTCTTC. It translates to CASILGLAGGPEQFF. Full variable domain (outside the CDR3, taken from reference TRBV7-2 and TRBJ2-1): GAGVSQSPSNKVTEKGKDVELRCDPISGHTALYWYRQSLGQGLEFLIYFQGNSAPDKSGLPSDRFSAERTGGSVSTLTIQRTQQEDSAVYLCASILGLAGGPEQFFGPGTRLTVL.

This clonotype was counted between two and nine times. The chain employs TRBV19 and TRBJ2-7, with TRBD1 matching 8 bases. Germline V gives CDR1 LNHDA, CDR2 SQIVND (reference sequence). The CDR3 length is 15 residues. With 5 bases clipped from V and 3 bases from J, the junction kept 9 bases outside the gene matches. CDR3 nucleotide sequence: TGTGCCAGTAGTCGGGGCGGGACAGGCATCTACGAGCAGTACTTC. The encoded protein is CASSRGGTGIYEQYF. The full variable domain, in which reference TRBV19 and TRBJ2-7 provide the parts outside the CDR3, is DGGITQSPKYLFRKEGQNVTLSCEQNLNHDAMYWYRQDPGQGLRLIYYSQIVNDFQKGDIAEGYSVSREKKESFPLTVTSAQKNPTAFYLCASSRGGTGIYEQYFGPGTRLTVT.

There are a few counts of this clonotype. The CDR3 reads CASSLYFDGLAGYV. The CDR3 nucleotides read TGTGCCAGCAGCTTGTACTTCGACGGACTAGCCGGGTACGTC. The gene calls are TRBV5-6 and TRBJ2-7, with TRBD2 matching over 8 bases. The CDR3 is made up of 14 amino acids. Looked up from germline, CDR1 is SGHDT and CDR2 is YYEEEE. The junction had 12 bases not matched to a gene; V was cut back by 1 base and J by 12 bases.

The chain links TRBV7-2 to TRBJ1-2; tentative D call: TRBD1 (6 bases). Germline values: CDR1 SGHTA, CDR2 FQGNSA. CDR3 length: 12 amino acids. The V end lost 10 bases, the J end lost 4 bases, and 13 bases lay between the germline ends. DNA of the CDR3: TGTGCCACCGGACAGATTATCTATGGCTACACCTTC. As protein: CATGQIIYGYTF.